This T cell receptor (beta chain) was recovered during a study of identical twins. V was shortened by 6 bases and J by 5 bases, with 13 bases between the two germline ends. Germline V gives CDR1 SNHLY, CDR2 FYNNEI. This CDR3 comprises 13 residues. TCRdb re-analysed the 5' RACE reads in MiXCR, keeping a single row per CDR3 protein. The sample contains hundreds of thousands of distinct CDR3 sequences, 24% of which appear only once. These data also featured in a second study, about T cells expressing NK-cell markers. In that study: The contribution of dominant NKG2C+ clonotypes to CD8+ T cells in six donors was 1.0-7.0%. Among several donors, these clonotypes also ranked first in the CD3+CD56-NKG2C+ fraction. Whether expanded NKG2C+ T cell clones were HCMV specific stayed uncertain.

The chain has TRBV2 and TRBJ2-5; D is perhaps TRBD1 (7 bases). Material for sequencing was CD4+ T cells sorted from blood. This sequence was found in a woman younger than 35 in good health. The CDR3 region has the DNA TGTGCCAGCAGGCGGGACAGTTACGAGACCCAGTACTTC. This sequence encodes CASRRDSYETQYF.